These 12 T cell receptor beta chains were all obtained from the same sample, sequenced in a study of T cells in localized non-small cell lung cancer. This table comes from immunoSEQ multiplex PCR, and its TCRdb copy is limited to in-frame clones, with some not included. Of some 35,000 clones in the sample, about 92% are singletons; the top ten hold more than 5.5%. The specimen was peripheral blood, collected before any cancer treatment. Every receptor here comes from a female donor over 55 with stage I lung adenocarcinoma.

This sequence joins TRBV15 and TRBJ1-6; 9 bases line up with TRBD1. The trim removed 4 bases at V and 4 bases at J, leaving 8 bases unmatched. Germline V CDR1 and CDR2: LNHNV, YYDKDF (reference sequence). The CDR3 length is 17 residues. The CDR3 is CATSKRTGTGYNSPLHF. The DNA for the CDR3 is TGTGCCACCAGCAAACGGACCGGGACAGGGTATAATTCACCCCTCCACTTT. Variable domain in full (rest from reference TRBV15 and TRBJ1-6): DAMVIQNPRYQVTQFGKPVTLSCSQTLNHNVMYWYQQKSSQAPKLLFHYYDKDFNNEADTPDNFQSRRPNTSFCFLDIRSPGLGDTAMYLCATSKRTGTGYNSPLHFGNGTRLTVT.

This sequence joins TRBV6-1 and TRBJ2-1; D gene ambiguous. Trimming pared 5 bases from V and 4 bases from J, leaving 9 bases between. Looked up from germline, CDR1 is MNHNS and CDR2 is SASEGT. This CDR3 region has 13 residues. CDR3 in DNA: TGTGCCAGCAGTTGGGCGTTATACAATGAGCAGTTCTTC. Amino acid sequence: CASSWALYNEQFF.

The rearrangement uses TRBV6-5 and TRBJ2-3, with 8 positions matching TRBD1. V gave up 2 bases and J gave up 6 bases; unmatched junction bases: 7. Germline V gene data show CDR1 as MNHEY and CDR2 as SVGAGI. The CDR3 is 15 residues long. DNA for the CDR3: TGTGCCAGCAGTTACAGGACAGGGTCGAGGGATACGCAGTATTTT. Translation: CASSYRTGSRDTQYF.

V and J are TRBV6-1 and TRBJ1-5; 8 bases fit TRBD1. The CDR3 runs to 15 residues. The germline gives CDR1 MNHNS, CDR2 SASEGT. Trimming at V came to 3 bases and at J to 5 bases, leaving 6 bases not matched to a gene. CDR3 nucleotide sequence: TGTGCCAGCAGTGATTTGAGGACAGGGTATCAGCCCCAGCATTTT. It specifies CASSDLRTGYQPQHF.

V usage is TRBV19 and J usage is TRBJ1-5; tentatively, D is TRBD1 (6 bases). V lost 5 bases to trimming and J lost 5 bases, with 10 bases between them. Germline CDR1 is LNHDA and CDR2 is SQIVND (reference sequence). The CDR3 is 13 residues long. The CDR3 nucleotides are TGTGCCAGTAGTTGGGGGCAAGATCAGCCCCAGCATTTT. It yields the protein CASSWGQDQPQHF.

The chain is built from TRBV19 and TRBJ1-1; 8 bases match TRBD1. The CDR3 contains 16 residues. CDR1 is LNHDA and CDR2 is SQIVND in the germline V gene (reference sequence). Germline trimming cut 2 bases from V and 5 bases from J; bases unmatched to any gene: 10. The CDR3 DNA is TGTGCCAGTAGTATAACAGGGGGATTAGGAGGAACTGAAGCTTTCTTT. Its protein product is CASSITGGLGGTEAFF.

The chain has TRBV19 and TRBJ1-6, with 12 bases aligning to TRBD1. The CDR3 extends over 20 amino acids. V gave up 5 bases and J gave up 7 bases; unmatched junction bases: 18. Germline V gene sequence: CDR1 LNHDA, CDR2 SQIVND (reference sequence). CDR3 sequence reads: CASSPGPGTGGEGDNSPLHF. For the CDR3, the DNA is TGTGCCAGTAGTCCAGGGCCCGGGACAGGGGGCGAAGGTGACAATTCACCCCTCCACTTT.

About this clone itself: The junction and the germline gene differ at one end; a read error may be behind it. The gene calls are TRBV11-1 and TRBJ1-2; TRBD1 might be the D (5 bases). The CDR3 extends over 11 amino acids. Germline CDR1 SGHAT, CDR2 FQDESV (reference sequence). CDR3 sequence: CASSLVYRTSF. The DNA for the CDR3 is TGTGCCAGCAGCTTAGTGTACAGGACTTCCTTC.

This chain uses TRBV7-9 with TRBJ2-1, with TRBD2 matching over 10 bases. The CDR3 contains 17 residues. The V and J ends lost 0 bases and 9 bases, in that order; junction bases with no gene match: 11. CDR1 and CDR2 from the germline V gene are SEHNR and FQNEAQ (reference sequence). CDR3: CASSLAPGTSVVLEQFF. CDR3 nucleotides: TGTGCCAGCAGCTTAGCCCCCGGGACTAGCGTTGTCCTTGAGCAGTTCTTC.

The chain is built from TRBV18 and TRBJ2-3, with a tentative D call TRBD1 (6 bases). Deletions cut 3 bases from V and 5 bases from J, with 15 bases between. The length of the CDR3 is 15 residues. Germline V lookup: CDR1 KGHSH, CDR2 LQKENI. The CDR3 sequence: CASSPRQARGDTQYF. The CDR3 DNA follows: TGTGCCAGCTCACCTCGACAGGCGCGTGGAGATACGCAGTATTTT. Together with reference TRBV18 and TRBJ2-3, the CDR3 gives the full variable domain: NAGVMQNPRHLVRRRGQEARLRCSPMKGHSHVYWYRQLPEEGLKFMVYLQKENIIDESGMPKERFSAEFPKEGPSILRIQQVVRGDSAAYFCASSPRQARGDTQYFGPGTRLTVL.

The CDR3 loop is CASSVLLAGQETQYF. The CDR3 bases are TGTGCCAGCAGTGTTCTACTAGCGGGGCAAGAGACCCAGTACTTC. The gene calls are TRBV2 and TRBJ2-5, with TRBD2 matching 10 bases. V lost 4 bases to trimming and J lost 2 bases; unmatched junction nucleotides: 4. There are 15 residues in the CDR3. Germline V gene lookup returns CDR1 SNHLY and CDR2 FYNNEI.

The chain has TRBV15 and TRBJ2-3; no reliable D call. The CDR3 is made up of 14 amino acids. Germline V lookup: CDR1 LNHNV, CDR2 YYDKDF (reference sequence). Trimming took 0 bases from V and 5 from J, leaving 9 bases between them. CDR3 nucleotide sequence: TGTGCCACCAGCAGAGATCTTCCTGAAGATACGCAGTATTTT. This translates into CATSRDLPEDTQYF.